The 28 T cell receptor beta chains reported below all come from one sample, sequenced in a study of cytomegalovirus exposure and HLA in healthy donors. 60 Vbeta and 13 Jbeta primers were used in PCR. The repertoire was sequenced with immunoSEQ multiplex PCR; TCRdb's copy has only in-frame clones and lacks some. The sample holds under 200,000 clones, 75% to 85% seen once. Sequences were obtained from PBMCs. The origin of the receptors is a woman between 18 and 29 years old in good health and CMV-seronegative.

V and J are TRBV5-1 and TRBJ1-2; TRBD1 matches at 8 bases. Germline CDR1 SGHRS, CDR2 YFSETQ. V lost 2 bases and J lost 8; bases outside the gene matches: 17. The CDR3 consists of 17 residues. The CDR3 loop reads CASSFTTGVVGVWGYTF. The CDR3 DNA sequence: TGCGCCAGCAGCTTCACGACAGGGGTTGTTGGAGTGTGGGGCTACACCTTC.

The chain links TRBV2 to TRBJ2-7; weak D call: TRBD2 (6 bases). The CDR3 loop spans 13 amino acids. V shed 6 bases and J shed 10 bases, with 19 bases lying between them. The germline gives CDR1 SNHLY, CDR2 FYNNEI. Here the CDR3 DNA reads TGTGCCAGCAGCCGGGCTACGGGAGTAGGCCAGTACTTC. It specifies CASSRATGVGQYF.

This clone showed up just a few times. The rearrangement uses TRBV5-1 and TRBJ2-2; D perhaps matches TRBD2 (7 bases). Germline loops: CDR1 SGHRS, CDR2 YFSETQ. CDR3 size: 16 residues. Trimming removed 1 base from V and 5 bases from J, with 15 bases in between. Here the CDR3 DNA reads TGCGCCAGCAGCTTGAAGGTCGGGGGGCTGACCGGGGAGCTGTTTTTT. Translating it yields CASSLKVGGLTGELFF. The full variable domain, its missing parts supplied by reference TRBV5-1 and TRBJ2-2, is KAGVTQTPRYLIKTRGQQVTLSCSPISGHRSVSWYQQTPGQGLQFLFEYFSETQRNKGNFPGRFSGRQFSNSRSEMNVSTLELGDSALYLCASSLKVGGLTGELFFGEGSRLTVL.

As DNA, the CDR3 is TGCGCCAGCAGCACTAACAGGGACGCATCCTACGAGCAGTACTTC. Protein: CASSTNRDASYEQYF. This rearrangement joins TRBV5-1 to TRBJ2-7, with TRBD1 as a possible D gene (6 bases). The CDR3 length is 15 residues. The V gene's germline CDR1 is SGHRS and CDR2 YFSETQ. The V and J ends lost 4 bases and 1 base respectively, with 15 bases between them.

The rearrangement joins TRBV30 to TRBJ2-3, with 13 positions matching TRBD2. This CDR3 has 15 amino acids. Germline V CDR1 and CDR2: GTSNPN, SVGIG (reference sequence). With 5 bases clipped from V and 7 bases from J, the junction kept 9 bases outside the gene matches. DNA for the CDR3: TGTGCCTGGGCCCCTACTAGCGGGAGGGCCCATACGCAGTATTTT. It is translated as CAWAPTSGRAHTQYF.

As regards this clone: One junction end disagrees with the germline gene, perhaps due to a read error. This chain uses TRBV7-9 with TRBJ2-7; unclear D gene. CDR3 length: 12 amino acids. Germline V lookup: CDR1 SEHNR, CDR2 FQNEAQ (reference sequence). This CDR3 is CSSSLDTYEQYF. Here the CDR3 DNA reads TGTTCCAGCAGTTTAGATACCTACGAGCAGTACTTC.

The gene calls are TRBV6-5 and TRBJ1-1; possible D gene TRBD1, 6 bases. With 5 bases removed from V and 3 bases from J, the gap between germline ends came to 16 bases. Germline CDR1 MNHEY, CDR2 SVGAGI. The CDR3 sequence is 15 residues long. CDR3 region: CASSPITGMDTEAFF. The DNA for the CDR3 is TGTGCCAGCAGTCCTATAACAGGGATGGACACTGAAGCTTTCTTT.

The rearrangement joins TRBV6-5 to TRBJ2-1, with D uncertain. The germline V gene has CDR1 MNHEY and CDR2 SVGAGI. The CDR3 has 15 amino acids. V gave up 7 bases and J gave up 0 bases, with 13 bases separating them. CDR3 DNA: TGTGCCAGCACCTTAACCCGACTCTCCTACAATGAGCAGTTCTTC. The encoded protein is CASTLTRLSYNEQFF.

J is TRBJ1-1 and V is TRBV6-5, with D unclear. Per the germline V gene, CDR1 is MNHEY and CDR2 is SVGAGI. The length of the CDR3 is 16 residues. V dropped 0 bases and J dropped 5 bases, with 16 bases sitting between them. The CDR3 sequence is CASSYSGLGGWTEAFF. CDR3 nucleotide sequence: TGTGCCAGCAGTTACTCGGGCCTGGGAGGCTGGACTGAAGCTTTCTTT.

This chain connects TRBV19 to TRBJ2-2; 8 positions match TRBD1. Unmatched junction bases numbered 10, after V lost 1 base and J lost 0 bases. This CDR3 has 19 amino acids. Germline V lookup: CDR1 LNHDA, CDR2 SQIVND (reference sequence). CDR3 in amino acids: CASSIGQGRGLSNTGELFF. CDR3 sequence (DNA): TGTGCCAGTAGTATAGGGCAGGGCAGGGGGCTTTCGAACACCGGGGAGCTGTTTTTT.

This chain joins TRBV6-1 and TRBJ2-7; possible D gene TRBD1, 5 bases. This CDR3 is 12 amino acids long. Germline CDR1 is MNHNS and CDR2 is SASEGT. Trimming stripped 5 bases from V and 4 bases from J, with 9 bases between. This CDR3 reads CASSSGHYEQYF. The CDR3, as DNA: TGTGCCAGCAGTAGTGGACATTACGAGCAGTACTTC.

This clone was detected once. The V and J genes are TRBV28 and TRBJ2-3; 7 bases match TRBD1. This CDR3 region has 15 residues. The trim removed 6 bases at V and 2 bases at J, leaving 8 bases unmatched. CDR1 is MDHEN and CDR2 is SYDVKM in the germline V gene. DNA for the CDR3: TGTGCCAGCAGCCCTTCTACAGGGGCCACAGATACGCAGTATTTT. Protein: CASSPSTGATDTQYF.

CDR3 residues: CASSLSRGFSTDTQYF. Here the CDR3 DNA reads TGTGCCAGCAGTTTATCGAGAGGGTTTAGCACAGATACGCAGTATTTT. The chain recombines TRBV27 with TRBJ2-3; D perhaps matches TRBD2 (5 bases). The CDR3 sequence is 16 residues long. Germline values: CDR1 MNHEY, CDR2 SMNVEV (reference sequence). V lost 0 bases and J lost 0, with 10 bases in between.

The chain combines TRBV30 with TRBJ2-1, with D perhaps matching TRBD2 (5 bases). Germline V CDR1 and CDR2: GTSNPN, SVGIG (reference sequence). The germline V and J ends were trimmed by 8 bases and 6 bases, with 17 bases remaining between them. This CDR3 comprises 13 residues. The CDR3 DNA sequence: TGTGCCCGGACCCGTGTCGGGATCAATGAGCAGTTCTTC. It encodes CARTRVGINEQFF.

The CDR3 nucleotides are TGTGCCAGCTCGGGGACAGGGAGCTCCTACAATGAGCAGTTCTTC. This encodes CASSGTGSSYNEQFF. This sequence joins TRBV18 and TRBJ2-1; 9 bases are a match to TRBD1. The V and J ends lost 6 bases and 0 bases, in that order; junction bases with no gene match: 3. Germline values: CDR1 KGHSH, CDR2 LQKENI. CDR3 length: 15 residues.

The CDR3 DNA sequence: TGTGCCAGCAGTCTGGGACTAGCGGCCTACGAGCAGTACTTC. Its translation is CASSLGLAAYEQYF. This chain connects TRBV27 to TRBJ2-7; 11 bases line up with TRBD2. Trimming cost V 5 bases and J 2 bases; bases outside gene matches: 2. The CDR3 runs to 14 residues. Germline V gives CDR1 MNHEY, CDR2 SMNVEV (reference sequence).

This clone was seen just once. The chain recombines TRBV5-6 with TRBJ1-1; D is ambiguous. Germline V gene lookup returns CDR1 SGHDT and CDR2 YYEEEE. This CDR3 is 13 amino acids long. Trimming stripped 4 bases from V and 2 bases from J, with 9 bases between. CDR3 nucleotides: TGTGCCAGCAGCGAGGATGTTAACACTGAAGCTTTCTTT. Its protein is CASSEDVNTEAFF.

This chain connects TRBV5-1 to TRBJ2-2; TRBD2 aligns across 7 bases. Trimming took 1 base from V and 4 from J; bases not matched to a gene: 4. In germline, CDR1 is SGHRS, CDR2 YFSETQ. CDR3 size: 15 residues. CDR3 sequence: CASSLLGGSTGELFF. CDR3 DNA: TGCGCCAGCAGCTTGTTGGGCGGGAGCACCGGGGAGCTGTTTTTT.

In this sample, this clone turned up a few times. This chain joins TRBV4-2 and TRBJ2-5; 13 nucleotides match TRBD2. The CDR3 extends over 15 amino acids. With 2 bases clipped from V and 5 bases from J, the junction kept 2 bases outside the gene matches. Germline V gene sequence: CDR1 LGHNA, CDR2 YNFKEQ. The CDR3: CASSQKTSGGETQYF. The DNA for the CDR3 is TGTGCCAGCAGCCAAAAGACTAGCGGGGGGGAGACCCAGTACTTC.

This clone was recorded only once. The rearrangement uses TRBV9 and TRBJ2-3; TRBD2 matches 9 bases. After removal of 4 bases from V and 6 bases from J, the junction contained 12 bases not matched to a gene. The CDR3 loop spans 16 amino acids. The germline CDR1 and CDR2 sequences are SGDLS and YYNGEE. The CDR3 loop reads CASSPVAAGGFDTQYF. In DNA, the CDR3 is TGTGCCAGCAGCCCCGTCGCTGCGGGAGGGTTTGATACGCAGTATTTT.

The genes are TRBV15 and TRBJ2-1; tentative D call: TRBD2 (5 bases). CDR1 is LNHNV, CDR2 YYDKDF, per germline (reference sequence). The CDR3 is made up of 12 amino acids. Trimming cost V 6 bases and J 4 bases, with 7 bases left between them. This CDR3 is CATRTGYNEQFF. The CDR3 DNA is TGTGCCACCAGAACGGGGTACAATGAGCAGTTCTTC. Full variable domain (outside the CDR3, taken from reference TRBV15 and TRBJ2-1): DAMVIQNPRYQVTQFGKPVTLSCSQTLNHNVMYWYQQKSSQAPKLLFHYYDKDFNNEADTPDNFQSRRPNTSFCFLDIRSPGLGDTAMYLCATRTGYNEQFFGPGTRLTVL.

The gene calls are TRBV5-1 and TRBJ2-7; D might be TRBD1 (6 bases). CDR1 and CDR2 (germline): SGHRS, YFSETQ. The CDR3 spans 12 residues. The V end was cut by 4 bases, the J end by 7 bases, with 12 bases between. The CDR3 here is CASSATGWEQYF. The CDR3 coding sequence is TGCGCCAGCAGCGCCACAGGGTGGGAGCAGTACTTC.

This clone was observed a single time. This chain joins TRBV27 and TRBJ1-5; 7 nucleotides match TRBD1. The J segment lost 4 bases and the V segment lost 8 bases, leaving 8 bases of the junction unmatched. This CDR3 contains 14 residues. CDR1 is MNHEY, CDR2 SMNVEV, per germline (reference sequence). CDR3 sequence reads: CASALDRANQPQHF. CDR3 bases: TGTGCCAGCGCCCTAGACAGGGCTAATCAGCCCCAGCATTTT.

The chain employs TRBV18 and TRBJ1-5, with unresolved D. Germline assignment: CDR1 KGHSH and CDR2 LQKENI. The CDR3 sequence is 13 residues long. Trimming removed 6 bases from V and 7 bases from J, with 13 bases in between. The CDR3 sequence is CASSPHTDQPQHF. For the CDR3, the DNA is TGTGCCAGCTCCCCCCACACAGACCAGCCCCAGCATTTT.

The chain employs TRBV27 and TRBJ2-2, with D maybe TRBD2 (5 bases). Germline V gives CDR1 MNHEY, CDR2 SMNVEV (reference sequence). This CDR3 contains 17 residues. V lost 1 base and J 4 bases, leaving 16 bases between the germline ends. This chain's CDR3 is CASSLLVRRAGTGELFF. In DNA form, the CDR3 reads TGTGCCAGCAGTTTATTGGTCCGGCGGGCGGGCACCGGGGAGCTGTTTTTT.

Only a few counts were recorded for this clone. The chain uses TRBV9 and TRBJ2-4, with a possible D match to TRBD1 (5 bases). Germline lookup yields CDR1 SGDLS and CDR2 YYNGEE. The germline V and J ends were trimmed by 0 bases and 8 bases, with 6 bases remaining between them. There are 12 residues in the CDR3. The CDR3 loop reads CASSVGGDIQYF. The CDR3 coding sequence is TGTGCCAGCAGCGTAGGGGGCGACATTCAGTACTTC.

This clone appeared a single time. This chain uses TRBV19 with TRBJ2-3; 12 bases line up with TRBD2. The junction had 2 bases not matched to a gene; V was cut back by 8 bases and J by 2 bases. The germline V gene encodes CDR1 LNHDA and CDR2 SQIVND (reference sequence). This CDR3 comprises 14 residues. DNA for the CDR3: TGTGCCAGTGGGACTAGCGGGTCCACAGATACGCAGTATTTT. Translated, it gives CASGTSGSTDTQYF.

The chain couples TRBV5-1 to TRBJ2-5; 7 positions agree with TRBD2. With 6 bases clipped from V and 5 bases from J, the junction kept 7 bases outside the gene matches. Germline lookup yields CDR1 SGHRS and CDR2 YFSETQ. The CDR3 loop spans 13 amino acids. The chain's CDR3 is CASTRGDEETQYF. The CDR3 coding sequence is TGCGCCAGCACACGGGGGGACGAGGAGACCCAGTACTTC.